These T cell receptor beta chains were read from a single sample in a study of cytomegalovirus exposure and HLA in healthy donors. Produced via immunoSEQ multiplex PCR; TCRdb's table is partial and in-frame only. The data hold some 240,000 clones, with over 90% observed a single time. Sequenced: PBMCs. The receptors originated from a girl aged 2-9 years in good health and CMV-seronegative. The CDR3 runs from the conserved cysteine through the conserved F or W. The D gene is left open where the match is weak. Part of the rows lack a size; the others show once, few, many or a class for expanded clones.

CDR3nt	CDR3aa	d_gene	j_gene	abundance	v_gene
TGTGCCAGCAGCCGCGGACAGGGCGCTTACAATGAGCAGTTCTTC	CASSRGQGAYNEQFF	TRBD1	TRBJ2-1	.	TRBV27
TGTGCCAGCAGCCAAGACAGGGGCTATAATTCACCCCTCCACTTT	CASSQDRGYNSPLHF	TRBD1	TRBJ1-6	.	TRBV28
TGTGCCAGCAGCCCTAGCGGGGGGCCCTACAATGAGCAGTTCTTC	CASSPSGGPYNEQFF	TRBD2	TRBJ2-1	.	TRBV2
TGTGCCAGCAGCCTTGACAGGGATCAGTTCTTC	CASSLDRDQFF	TRBD1	TRBJ2-1	.	TRBV5-4
TGTGCCAGCAGTCAGAGGACAGGCCGGGACACCGGGGAGCTGTTTTTT	CASSQRTGRDTGELFF	TRBD1	TRBJ2-2	.	TRBV6-6
TGTGCCAGCAGCCCCACAGGGGTTGGTGAGCAGTACTTC	CASSPTGVGEQYF	TRBD1	TRBJ2-7	.	TRBV11-1
TGTGCCAGCAGCTCCTATACCTTATACGAGCAGTACTTC	CASSSYTLYEQYF	.	TRBJ2-7	.	TRBV11-2
TGTGCCAGCAGCTACGGAGACTCGTCCCAAGAGACCCAGTACTTC	CASSYGDSSQETQYF	.	TRBJ2-5	.	TRBV2
TGTGCCAGCAGCTTAAGGGGCTCCTATAATTCACCCCTCCACTTT	CASSLRGSYNSPLHF	.	TRBJ1-6	.	TRBV5-6
TGTGCCAGCAGCTTAGGACAGAACACTGAAGCTTTCTTT	CASSLGQNTEAFF	.	TRBJ1-1	.	TRBV11-2
TGCGCCAGCAGTTCGGGACAGGGATATGGAAACACCATATATTTT	CASSSGQGYGNTIYF	TRBD1	TRBJ1-3	.	TRBV10-1
TGCGCCAGCAGCCAAGCAAAGAACACCGGGGAGCTGTTTTTT	CASSQAKNTGELFF	.	TRBJ2-2	.	TRBV4-1
TGTGCCAGCAGTTTTTTCAGGGGTAACACCATATATTTT	CASSFFRGNTIYF	.	TRBJ1-3	.	TRBV28
TGTGCCATCAGTGACCCCCTAGAGGGGGCAAACCCCCATGAGGCTAACTATGGCTACACCTTC	CAISDPLEGANPHEANYGYTF	TRBD1	TRBJ1-2	.	TRBV10-3
TGTGCCAGCAGGCAAATAGGACAGGGGGCAGGATTGGATACTGAAGCTTTCTTT	CASRQIGQGAGLDTEAFF	TRBD1	TRBJ1-1	.	TRBV9
TGTGCCAGCAGACCTTCTAGCGTTCCCGGGGAGCTGTTTTTT	CASRPSSVPGELFF	.	TRBJ2-2	.	TRBV5-4
TGTGCCAGTACCCCGCAGGAAACAACTAATGAAAAACTGTTTTTT	CASTPQETTNEKLFF	.	TRBJ1-4	.	TRBV2
TGTGCCAGCAGTCCGGGGTTAGAGACCCAGTACTTC	CASSPGLETQYF	.	TRBJ2-5	.	TRBV2
TGTGCCAGCAGCCGCCCAGGGGAAAAACTGTTTTTT	CASSRPGEKLFF	.	TRBJ1-4	.	TRBV27
TGTGCCATCAGTGATGTCAGGGGGGCCGGGGAGCTGTTTTTT	CAISDVRGAGELFF	.	TRBJ2-2	.	TRBV10-3
TGTGCCAGCAGCGTCGGCGGGAATGAGCAGTTCTTC	CASSVGGNEQFF	.	TRBJ2-1	.	TRBV5-6
TGTGCCAGCAGCTTAATCTCGACGACTTCGGATACGCAGTATTTT	CASSLISTTSDTQYF	.	TRBJ2-3	.	TRBV7-2
TGTGCCAGCAGCTTATCCGGGATGCTCTCGCCCCTCCACTTT	CASSLSGMLSPLHF	.	TRBJ1-6	.	TRBV7-9
TGTGCCAGCAGTAGCGGGACCGGGGAGCTGTTTTTT	CASSSGTGELFF	.	TRBJ2-2	.	TRBV6-5
TGTGCCTGGAGTGTCGGTAGCAATCAGCCCCAGCATTTT	CAWSVGSNQPQHF	.	TRBJ1-5	once	TRBV30
TGTGCCAGCAGCTTACTAGCGGGGGGGGAGGAGACCCAGTACTTC	CASSLLAGGEETQYF	TRBD2	TRBJ2-5	once	TRBV5-4
TGTGCCAGCAGTTCCGGGACTTCTGGAAACACCATATATTTT	CASSSGTSGNTIYF	.	TRBJ1-3	.	TRBV13
TGTGCCAGCAGCAACAGGGGTAACACTGAAGCTTTCTTT	CASSNRGNTEAFF	TRBD1	TRBJ1-1	.	TRBV6-1
TGTGCCATCAGACCAGACACGACTGAAGCTTTCTTT	CAIRPDTTEAFF	.	TRBJ1-1	.	TRBV10-3
TGCAGCGTTGACAGGACCGGGGAGCTGTTTTTT	CSVDRTGELFF	.	TRBJ2-2	.	TRBV29-1
TGTGCCAGCAGTTCCGGGACTCCAGGCCGGTTCTTC	CASSSGTPGRFF	.	TRBJ2-1	.	TRBV6-1
TGCGCCAGCAGCTTGAGTTCAGGGGTCGACGGCTACACCTTC	CASSLSSGVDGYTF	.	TRBJ1-2	.	TRBV5-1
TGCAGCGTTGAATCACAGGTCCTCAATCAGCCCCAGCATTTT	CSVESQVLNQPQHF	.	TRBJ1-5	few	TRBV29-1
TGCGCCAGCAGCCTTGACAGGGGATTTGACTATGGCTACACCTTC	CASSLDRGFDYGYTF	TRBD1	TRBJ1-2	few	TRBV4-1
TGTGCCAGCAGCCAAGTCTCCGAGGAGCAGTTCTTC	CASSQVSEEQFF	.	TRBJ2-1	.	TRBV14
TGTGCCAGCTCACCGCGGTCAAGCGAGCGGGTTTTCACAGATACGCAGTATTTT	CASSPRSSERVFTDTQYF	.	TRBJ2-3	.	TRBV18
TGTGCCAGCAGTGATTCAGTGCCTGCTGTCTTT	CASSDSVPAVF	.	TRBJ1-1	once	TRBV2
TGTGCCAGCAGACTTGGACTAGATGGCTACGAGCAGTACTTC	CASRLGLDGYEQYF	TRBD2	TRBJ2-7	.	TRBV5-4
TGTGCCAGTAGCACTGGGACTTATGGGGCTTATGGCTACACCTTC	CASSTGTYGAYGYTF	.	TRBJ1-2	.	TRBV19
TGTGCCAGCAGCGGAAGCGGAGCCGGCACAGATACGCAGTATTTT	CASSGSGAGTDTQYF	.	TRBJ2-3	.	TRBV9
TGTGCCAGCAGGTGGGACAGTACAGATACGCAGTATTTT	CASRWDSTDTQYF	TRBD1	TRBJ2-3	.	TRBV14
TGTGCTAGTGGCCCTCAACCTAATGGAGCTTTCTTT	CASGPQPNGAFF	.	TRBJ1-1	.	TRBV12-5
TGCAGCGTTGATACGGAAGGTGACAGGGAGCAGTACTTC	CSVDTEGDREQYF	.	TRBJ2-7	.	TRBV29-1
TGTGCCAGCTATACGTTCAGGGGCGCACACACTGAAGCTTTCTTT	CASYTFRGAHTEAFF	.	TRBJ1-1	.	TRBV19
TGTGCCAGCAGCCCGATGGGCCCAAGGGGGACCCAGTACTTC	CASSPMGPRGTQYF	.	TRBJ2-5	.	TRBV11-2
TGTGCCAGCAGCCCCCGACAGGGAAGCTCCTACAATGAGCAGTTCTTC	CASSPRQGSSYNEQFF	TRBD1	TRBJ2-1	.	TRBV9
TGTGCCAGCAGCCAAGAAGCGGACCGGCCCCAGCATTTT	CASSQEADRPQHF	.	TRBJ1-5	.	TRBV4-2
TGTGCCACCAGCGGGGGGACTAGCGGAAGAAACACCGGGGAGCTGTTTTTT	CATSGGTSGRNTGELFF	TRBD2	TRBJ2-2	.	TRBV15
TGTGCCAGCAGTTACTCCGCTAACGGGGAGCTGTTTTTT	CASSYSANGELFF	.	TRBJ2-2	.	TRBV6-5
TGTGCCTGGAGCGTAGACAGGGTCATGAACACTGAAGCTTTCTTT	CAWSVDRVMNTEAFF	TRBD1	TRBJ1-1	.	TRBV30
TGTGCCAGCAGCTTACCCGGTTACGAGCAGTACTTC	CASSLPGYEQYF	.	TRBJ2-7	.	TRBV13
TGTGCCAGCAGCGAGAGGGTTGGGGCCAACGTCCTGACTTTC	CASSERVGANVLTF	.	TRBJ2-6	.	TRBV7-2
TGTGCCAGCTCACCAAAAAACTCCCAGAACACTGAAGCTTTCTTT	CASSPKNSQNTEAFF	.	TRBJ1-1	.	TRBV18